The 28 T cell receptor beta chains reported below all come from one sample, sequenced in a study of T cells after yellow fever vaccination. Each CDR3 protein gets one entry after TCRdb re-called the 5' RACE reads with MiXCR. Among hundreds of thousands of distinct CDR3 sequences, roughly 12% were seen once, and the ten largest hold around an eighth. The sequences come from PBMCs, collected on the day of the yellow fever booster vaccination. These receptors were taken from a man aged 30-40 years who received the YFV17D yellow fever vaccine.

This chain uses TRBV24-1 with TRBJ2-1; maybe TRBD1 (6 bases). The ends were cut back, 7 bases at V and 2 bases at J, with 8 bases in the middle. CDR1 and CDR2 from the germline V gene are KGHDR and SFDVKD. This CDR3 has 13 residues. CDR3 loop: CATSPGAYNEQFF. The CDR3 coding sequence is TGTGCCACCAGCCCAGGGGCCTACAATGAGCAGTTCTTC.

In its sample, this clonotype was seen many times. The chain combines TRBV24-1 with TRBJ2-2; TRBD1 matches at 7 bases. The CDR3 has 14 residues. Germline V CDR1 and CDR2: KGHDR, SFDVKD. V lost 10 bases to trimming and J lost 5 bases; unmatched junction nucleotides: 9. CDR3 in DNA: TGTGCCACAGGAGCGTCAGGGGGAACCGGGGAGCTGTTTTTT. It codes for CATGASGGTGELFF.

This clonotype was seen only a few times. The V and J genes are TRBV4-1 and TRBJ2-7; 10 positions agree with TRBD1. There are 15 residues in the CDR3. CDR1 and CDR2 (germline): MGHRA, YSYEKL. V lost 4 bases to trimming and J lost 5 bases; unmatched junction nucleotides: 8. CDR3 sequence: CASSRGGTGADEQYF. The CDR3 bases are TGCGCCAGCAGCCGTGGTGGGACAGGGGCTGACGAGCAGTACTTC.

This clonotype showed up many times. The rearrangement joins TRBV28 to TRBJ2-5; TRBD2 matches 11 bases. This CDR3 region has 15 residues. Losses at the gene ends were 5 bases for V and 6 bases for J; bases not matched to a gene: 8. Germline CDR1 and CDR2: MDHEN and SYDVKM. The CDR3 sequence is CASSPTSGIRKTQYF. In DNA form, the CDR3 reads TGTGCCAGCAGTCCGACTAGCGGGATTCGAAAGACCCAGTACTTC.

The genes are TRBV30 and TRBJ1-2, with a tentative D call TRBD1 (5 bases). The V gene lost 5 bases and the J gene lost 4 bases, with 17 bases spanning the gap. Per the germline V gene, CDR1 is GTSNPN and CDR2 is SVGIG (reference sequence). The CDR3 runs 14 residues. In DNA, the CDR3 is TGTGCCTGGTCTGGGGCGGGTTTGTCCTATGGCTACACCTTC. Protein product: CAWSGAGLSYGYTF.

This clonotype was detected many times. The chain combines TRBV4-3 with TRBJ2-4; D tentatively fits TRBD1 or TRBD2 (6 bases each). This CDR3 is built from 16 residues. Germline V CDR1 and CDR2: LGHNA, YSLEER. Trimming took off 0 bases at V and 3 bases at J, with 12 bases between the two ends. Here the CDR3 DNA reads TGCGCCAGCAGCCAAGAGTGGGGGGCTGGCAAAAACATTCAGTACTTC. Translation: CASSQEWGAGKNIQYF.

This clonotype has only a few counts. The V and J genes are TRBV5-1 and TRBJ2-6, with TRBD2 matching over 11 bases. The CDR3 is made up of 19 amino acids. Germline trimming cut 0 bases from V and 2 bases from J; bases unmatched to any gene: 7. Germline CDR1 and CDR2: SGHRS and YFSETQ. Here the CDR3 reads CASSLGVAGGPAGANVLTF. CDR3 DNA sequence: TGCGCCAGCAGCTTGGGAGTAGCGGGAGGGCCGGCTGGGGCCAACGTCCTGACTTTC.

The chain combines TRBV7-9 with TRBJ2-2; 10 nucleotides agree with TRBD2. The CDR3 totals 16 residues. CDR1 SEHNR and CDR2 FQNEAQ come from the germline V gene (reference sequence). The V gene end was trimmed by 5 bases and the J gene end by 1 base; junction bases not matched to a gene: 4. In DNA, the CDR3 is TGTGCCAGCAGCATTTGGACTAGCGGGAACACCGGGGAGCTGTTTTTT. Translation: CASSIWTSGNTGELFF.

The count of this clonotype is one. The genes are TRBV29-1 and TRBJ2-6; D uncertain. Trimming shortened V by 4 bases and J by 0 bases, and 19 bases separated the two germline ends. This CDR3 region has 18 residues. Germline CDR1 is SQVTM and CDR2 is ANQGSEA. CDR3 in DNA: TGCAGCGTTGCGTTATCCGGCCAGGTCTACTCTGGGGCCAACGTCCTGACTTTC. Translation gives CSVALSGQVYSGANVLTF.

Only a few counts were recorded for this clonotype. J is TRBJ2-7 and V is TRBV4-3, with D possibly TRBD2 on 5 matching bases. The CDR3 consists of 15 residues. Germline V lookup: CDR1 LGHNA, CDR2 YSLEER. V shed 0 bases and J shed 9 bases, with 18 bases lying between them. The CDR3 DNA is TGCGCCAGCAGCCAAGAATTGGGGAGAGGTACCGCGCAGTACTTC. This gives the protein CASSQELGRGTAQYF.

The gene calls are TRBV5-1 and TRBJ2-1; 9 bases are shared with TRBD2. The length of the CDR3 is 16 residues. J gave up 7 bases and V 0 bases, and 8 bases lay outside the gene matches. Germline CDR1 reads SGHRS; CDR2 reads YFSETQ. The CDR3 DNA reads as TGCGCCAGCAGCTTGGTCGCGGGAGGGCCGGGTAATGAGCAGTTCTTC. Protein product: CASSLVAGGPGNEQFF.

This clonotype has a handful of counts. This sequence joins TRBV21-1 and TRBJ2-1; the D call in the table, TRBD1, was not verified against the DNA. TRBV21-1 is deemed a pseudogene. The CDR3 runs 16 residues. The CDR3 spells CASSPPGRETYNEQFF. The CDR3 DNA reads as TGTGCCAGCAGTCCCCCCGGGCGGGAAACCTACAATGAGCAGTTCTTC.

This clonotype was seen a few times. This rearrangement joins TRBV6-1 to TRBJ2-7; 8 nucleotides line up with TRBD2. V shed 5 bases and J 3 bases; nucleotides not matched to a gene: 9. This CDR3 has 15 amino acids. Looked up from germline, CDR1 is MNHNS and CDR2 is SASEGT. This CDR3 reads CASSRLASPLYEQYF. CDR3 in DNA: TGTGCCAGCAGTCGACTAGCGAGTCCGCTCTACGAGCAGTACTTC.

This clonotype was observed a few times. The rearrangement links TRBV20-1 to TRBJ1-4; TRBD1 aligns across 7 bases. Germline V gives CDR1 DFQATT, CDR2 SNEGSKA (reference sequence). The CDR3 totals 17 residues. Germline trimming cut 6 bases from V and 0 bases from J; bases unmatched to any gene: 13. The CDR3 region has the DNA TGCAGTGCCGCCACAGGGGCAAGCCCCTCAACTAATGAAAAACTGTTTTTT. Protein product: CSAATGASPSTNEKLFF.

This sequence joins TRBV23-1 and TRBJ2-7, with D maybe TRBD2 (6 bases). TRBV23-1 is noted as an ORF with a role that remains uncertain. The CDR3 is made up of 14 amino acids. Trimming took 7 bases from V and 0 from J, leaving 13 bases between them. CDR3 in DNA: TGCGCCAGCATCCCCGGGGGTGTCTCCTACGAGCAGTACTTC. Amino acids: CASIPGGVSYEQYF.

This clonotype was found a few times. The V gene is TRBV12-3 or TRBV12-4, the J gene TRBJ2-3; perhaps TRBD2 as D (6 bases). The length of the CDR3 is 14 residues. Trimming took 6 bases from V and 4 from J, leaving 14 bases between them. The CDR3 coding sequence is TGTGCCAGCAGCCTCGCGCGGGGTGCAGATACGCAGTATTTT. Translation gives CASSLARGADTQYF.

The chain links TRBV9 to TRBJ2-7; 15 bases agree with TRBD2. V shed 4 bases, J shed 1 base, and the junction held 3 bases outside the gene matches. The CDR3 runs 16 residues. Germline values: CDR1 SGDLS, CDR2 YYNGEE. This CDR3 is CASSPGTSGRSYEQYF. CDR3 bases: TGTGCCAGCAGCCCGGGGACTAGCGGGAGGTCCTACGAGCAGTACTTC.

The rearrangement uses TRBV18 and TRBJ1-1; D not resolved. The germline CDR1 and CDR2 sequences are KGHSH and LQKENI. Trimming removed 4 bases from V and 1 base from J, with 10 bases in between. The CDR3 length is 14 residues. This CDR3 is CASSRGFENTEAFF. The CDR3 nucleotides read TGTGCCAGCTCACGAGGGTTTGAGAACACTGAAGCTTTCTTT. Filled out from reference TRBV18 and TRBJ1-1, the complete variable domain reads NAGVMQNPRHLVRRRGQEARLRCSPMKGHSHVYWYRQLPEEGLKFMVYLQKENIIDESGMPKERFSAEFPKEGPSILRIQQVVRGDSAAYFCASSRGFENTEAFFGQGTRLTVV.

This clonotype has more than one count but fewer than ten. The chain employs TRBV15 and TRBJ2-7, with D unresolved. V shed 0 bases and J shed 3 bases, with 9 bases lying between them. The CDR3 sequence is 14 residues long. The germline CDR1 and CDR2 sequences are LNHNV and YYDKDF (reference sequence). The CDR3 DNA sequence: TGTGCCACCAGCAGAGATGCTGTTAACTACGAGCAGTACTTC. Protein product: CATSRDAVNYEQYF.

This rearrangement joins TRBV5-6 to TRBJ2-1; 7 bases are shared with TRBD2. V lost 2 bases, J lost 9 bases, and 8 bases stayed unmatched. CDR3 length: 14 amino acids. Germline V CDR1 and CDR2: SGHDT, YYEEEE. CDR3 in DNA: TGTGCCAGCAGCTTTGGGGTTCCGGGAGGTGAGCAGTTCTTC. Protein product: CASSFGVPGGEQFF.

This clonotype was picked up a small number of times. The rearrangement links TRBV30 to TRBJ2-1, with D perhaps TRBD2 (5 bases). This CDR3 comprises 11 residues. The germline V gene has CDR1 GTSNPN and CDR2 SVGIG (reference sequence). Trimming left V 5 bases short and J 8 bases short, with 10 bases between. The CDR3 nucleotides read TGTGCCTGGGGAATCGGGGATGAGCAGTTCTTC. Translated: CAWGIGDEQFF.

A few counts support this clonotype. The rearrangement uses TRBV4-3 and TRBJ1-2; the D is unclear. CDR3 length: 13 amino acids. From germline, CDR1 is LGHNA and CDR2 YSLEER. Trimming removed 2 bases from V and 2 bases from J, with 6 bases in between. CDR3 coding DNA: TGCGCCAGCAGCCAAACACCGAACTATGGCTACACCTTC. Protein sequence: CASSQTPNYGYTF.

This clonotype occurred a few times. V is TRBV7-6 and J is TRBJ2-5; TRBD2 matches at 7 bases. V dropped 5 bases and J dropped 3; count of bases not matched to a gene: 12. The CDR3 contains 16 residues. Germline CDR1 reads SGHVS; CDR2 reads FNYEAQ. The CDR3 is CASSLGGEYLEETQYF. The CDR3 DNA is TGTGCCAGCAGCCTGGGGGGGGAATATCTTGAAGAGACCCAGTACTTC. The variable domain in full, with the rest retrieved from reference TRBV7-6 and TRBJ2-5, is GAGVSQSPRYKVTKRGQDVALRCDPISGHVSLYWYRQALGQGPEFLTYFNYEAQQDKSGLPNDRFSAERPEGSISTLTIQRTEQRDSAMYRCASSLGGEYLEETQYFGPGTRLLVL.

There are a few counts of this clonotype. The chain has TRBV18 and TRBJ2-7; D might be TRBD2 (6 bases). This CDR3 spans 14 amino acids. CDR1 and CDR2 from the germline V gene are KGHSH and LQKENI. V was pared by 1 base and J by 5 bases, with 12 bases between. CDR3 protein: CASSPQRAGDEQYF. The CDR3 nucleotides read TGTGCCAGCTCACCACAGAGAGCGGGCGACGAGCAGTACTTC.

The rearrangement uses TRBV6-1 and TRBJ2-7; 8 bases match TRBD2. This CDR3 contains 14 residues. V was clipped by 5 bases and J by 4 bases; unmatched bases: 7. The germline V gene encodes CDR1 MNHNS and CDR2 SASEGT. CDR3 nucleotides: TGTGCCAGCAGTAGAGCGGGAGTCGAGTACGAGCAGTACTTC. This gives the protein CASSRAGVEYEQYF.

The J gene is TRBJ2-7, the V gene TRBV20-1; D may be TRBD2 (6 bases). Trimming pared 1 base from V and 7 bases from J, leaving 8 bases between. CDR3 size: 11 residues. The germline CDR1 and CDR2 sequences are DFQATT and SNEGSKA (reference sequence). CDR3 bases: TGCAGTGCTAGAGGCGGACTAGAGCAGTACTTC. Its translation: CSARGGLEQYF.

The CDR3 region has the DNA TGTGCCAGCAGCCAAGATGTTTGGGACAGGGGCTTCGTGGCCGGGGAGCTGTTTTTT. It codes for CASSQDVWDRGFVAGELFF. The chain has TRBV3-1 and TRBJ2-2; 10 bases fit TRBD1. The CDR3 is 19 residues long. CDR1 is LGHDT, CDR2 YNNKEL, per germline (reference sequence). With V trimmed by 0 bases and J by 6 bases, 13 bases remained unmatched.

This clonotype was counted a few times. V is TRBV7-3 and J is TRBJ2-3; no reliable D call. Germline loops: CDR1 SGHTA, CDR2 FQGTGA. This CDR3 comprises 15 residues. Trimming removed 5 bases at V and 0 bases at J, with 12 bases between. The CDR3 DNA sequence: TGTGCCAGCAGCACTTACATCTCTAGCACAGATACGCAGTATTTT. Protein product: CASSTYISSTDTQYF.